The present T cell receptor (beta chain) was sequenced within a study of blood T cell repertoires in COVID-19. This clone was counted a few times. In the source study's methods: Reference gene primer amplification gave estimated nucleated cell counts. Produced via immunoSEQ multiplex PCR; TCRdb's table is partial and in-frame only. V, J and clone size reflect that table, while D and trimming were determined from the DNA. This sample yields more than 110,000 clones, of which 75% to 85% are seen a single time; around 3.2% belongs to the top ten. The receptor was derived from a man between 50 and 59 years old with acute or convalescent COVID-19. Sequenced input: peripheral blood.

In DNA form, the CDR3 reads TGTGCCAGCAGCCAAGAAGGGGCGGTCCCCGAAGCTTTCTTT. It codes for CASSQEGAVPEAFF. This rearrangement joins TRBV4-2 to TRBJ1-1, with D perhaps matching TRBD1 (5 bases). The CDR3 length is 14 residues. The V end was cut by 0 bases, the J end by 8 bases, with 13 bases between. Germline lookup yields CDR1 LGHNA and CDR2 YNFKEQ.